These 31 T cell receptor beta chains originate from one sample sequenced in a study of blood T cell repertoires in COVID-19. Generated by immunoSEQ multiplex PCR, the TCRdb table keeps only in-frame clones and is missing some. The table shows roughly 290,000 clones, with approximately 85% occurring only once. The material sequenced was PBMCs or T cells enriched from blood (not recorded which). The receptors derive from a man between 25 and 39 years old who had recovered from COVID-19.

The chain links TRBV5-1 to TRBJ1-2; a weak D match, TRBD1 (5 bases). Trimming cost V 7 bases and J 4 bases, with 14 bases left between them. Germline V gene lookup returns CDR1 SGHRS and CDR2 YFSETQ. This CDR3 is built from 13 residues. The CDR3 loop is CASRSDSSYGYTF. The CDR3 DNA follows: TGCGCCAGCCGAAGCGACAGTTCCTATGGCTACACCTTC.

The chain uses TRBV5-1 and TRBJ2-7; the match to TRBD1 covers 9 bases. The CDR3 is 13 residues long. From germline, CDR1 is SGHRS and CDR2 YFSETQ. The V gene end was trimmed by 4 bases and the J gene end by 3 bases; junction bases not matched to a gene: 2. The CDR3 region is CASSRDRDYEQYF. The CDR3 DNA reads TGCGCCAGCAGCCGGGACAGGGACTACGAGCAGTACTTC.

This chain joins TRBV5-4 and TRBJ1-6; TRBD1 matches 7 bases. The CDR3 contains 18 residues. The ends lost 0 bases at V and 10 bases at J; junction bases unmatched: 16. Germline CDR1 is SGHNT and CDR2 is YYREEE (reference sequence). DNA of the CDR3: TGTGCCAGCAGCTTGGATCCCCGGAAGGGGGCAACGGAATCACCCCTCCACTTT. It encodes CASSLDPRKGATESPLHF.

This clone was seen once. The gene calls are TRBV6-2 or TRBV6-3 and TRBJ2-5; unclear D gene. The germline CDR1 and CDR2 sequences are MNHEY and SVGEGT. The CDR3 totals 12 residues. V lost 6 bases, J lost 3 bases, and 8 bases lay in between. CDR3 sequence: CASSPVEETQYF. The CDR3 DNA is TGTGCCAGCAGCCCTGTAGAAGAGACCCAGTACTTC.

The chain is built from TRBV18 and TRBJ1-5; 7 bases agree with TRBD1. From germline, CDR1 is KGHSH and CDR2 LQKENI. V lost 3 bases to trimming and J lost 5 bases; unmatched junction nucleotides: 7. CDR3 length: 15 amino acids. The CDR3 reads CASSPTTGMDQPQHF. CDR3 DNA sequence: TGTGCCAGCTCACCCACGACAGGGATGGATCAGCCCCAGCATTTT.

V usage is TRBV6-5 and J usage is TRBJ1-3, with 9 bases that match TRBD1. The V gene's germline CDR1 is MNHEY and CDR2 SVGAGI. Unmatched junction bases numbered 6, after V lost 4 bases and J lost 2 bases. The CDR3 length is 16 residues. CDR3 amino acids: CASSFTGTGPGNTIYF. CDR3 coding DNA: TGTGCCAGCAGTTTCACCGGGACAGGGCCTGGAAACACCATATATTTT.

This clone was counted a single time. CDR3 sequence (DNA): TGTGCCAGCAGCTTAGGGGCATCCGTGAACTATGGCTACACCTTC. It translates to CASSLGASVNYGYTF. The chain uses TRBV7-9 and TRBJ1-2; D remains unclear. The germline V gene has CDR1 SEHNR and CDR2 FQNEAQ (reference sequence). This CDR3 has 15 residues. V dropped 1 base and J dropped 2 bases, with 11 bases sitting between them.

The chain uses TRBV6-1 and TRBJ1-1; D may be TRBD1 (6 bases). Germline CDR1 and CDR2: MNHNS and SASEGT. V was cut by 2 bases and J by 11 bases, with 15 bases left in between. The CDR3 runs 13 residues. CDR3 bases: TGTGCCAGCAGTGAATACAGGGACCTGGGGGCTTTCTTT. It encodes CASSEYRDLGAFF.

The chain joins TRBV18 to TRBJ1-4; 8 positions agree with TRBD1. There are 16 residues in the CDR3. The germline V gene has CDR1 KGHSH and CDR2 LQKENI. The V segment lost 3 bases and the J segment 5 bases; nucleotides outside the gene matches: 8. CDR3 region: CASSPLEQGVNEKLFF. The DNA for the CDR3 is TGTGCCAGCTCACCCTTGGAACAGGGGGTCAATGAAAAACTGTTTTTT.

The J gene is TRBJ2-2, the V gene TRBV3-1 (or the pseudogene TRBV3-2), with 10 bases aligning to TRBD2. The CDR3 totals 17 residues. The V segment lost 1 base and the J segment 3 bases; nucleotides outside the gene matches: 5. Germline V gives CDR1 LGHDT, CDR2 YNNKEL (reference sequence). This chain's CDR3 is CASSQVAGGHYTGELFF. The DNA of the CDR3 is TGTGCCAGCAGCCAAGTAGCGGGGGGACACTACACCGGGGAGCTGTTTTTT.

V gene TRBV4-2 combines with J gene TRBJ2-3, with 9 bases identical to TRBD1. Trimming took 3 bases from V and 1 from J; bases not matched to a gene: 5. Germline V CDR1 and CDR2: LGHNA, YNFKEQ. The CDR3 runs 16 residues. The CDR3 protein is CASSQGQGSGTDTQYF. The CDR3 nucleotides read TGTGCCAGCAGCCAGGGACAGGGTTCAGGCACAGATACGCAGTATTTT.

The rearrangement joins TRBV6-2 or TRBV6-3 to TRBJ2-7; possible D gene TRBD1, 7 bases. This CDR3 is 17 amino acids long. Trimming took 6 bases from V and 4 from J, leaving 25 bases between them. Germline loops: CDR1 MNHEY, CDR2 SVGEGT. CDR3 sequence: CASSSDTGAGGLYEQYF. CDR3 sequence (DNA): TGTGCCAGCAGCTCCGATACGGGAGCAGGGGGATTGTACGAGCAGTACTTC.

The V gene is TRBV9, the J gene TRBJ2-7, with 8 nucleotides matching TRBD1. The ends lost 0 bases at V and 5 bases at J; junction bases unmatched: 7. Germline V CDR1 and CDR2: SGDLS, YYNGEE. This CDR3 is 15 amino acids long. The CDR3 sequence: CASSVGAGGYNEQYF. In nucleotides, the CDR3 is TGTGCCAGCAGCGTAGGGGCAGGGGGCTACAACGAGCAGTACTTC.

This sequence joins TRBV4-2 and TRBJ1-2; 7 positions match TRBD1. Unmatched junction bases numbered 6, after V lost 0 bases and J lost 2 bases. Germline V gene data show CDR1 as LGHNA and CDR2 as YNFKEQ. The length of the CDR3 is 16 residues. The CDR3 reads CASSQDFGDRNYGYTF. In DNA form, the CDR3 reads TGTGCCAGCAGCCAAGATTTCGGGGACAGAAACTATGGCTACACCTTC.

This clone occurred many times. Other DNA variants within this sample encode the same CDR3. The rearrangement uses TRBV5-1 and TRBJ1-2, with D perhaps TRBD1 (5 bases). V lost 0 bases and J 2 bases, leaving 5 bases between the germline ends. The germline V gene has CDR1 SGHRS and CDR2 YFSETQ. CDR3 length equals 13 residues. The CDR3 region has the DNA TGCGCCAGCAGCTTGGGACAGAACTATGGCTACACCTTC. Amino acids: CASSLGQNYGYTF.

The chain couples TRBV2 to TRBJ1-1; no clear D gene. V lost 5 bases and J 1 base, leaving 11 bases between the germline ends. The CDR3 has 14 amino acids. In germline, CDR1 is SNHLY, CDR2 FYNNEI. In nucleotides, the CDR3 is TGTGCCAGCAGTACGGAGAGATCGAACACTGAAGCTTTCTTT. Its protein product is CASSTERSNTEAFF.

The chain couples TRBV6-5 to TRBJ2-7, with TRBD1 matching 9 bases. In germline, CDR1 is MNHEY, CDR2 SVGAGI. V lost 6 bases and J lost 2; bases outside the gene matches: 5. The CDR3 consists of 14 residues. The CDR3 DNA sequence: TGTGCCAGCAGGGAGACAGGGGGGGCCTACGAGCAGTACTTC. This translates into CASRETGGAYEQYF.

The chain has TRBV6-1 and TRBJ1-6; D not certain. V lost 2 bases and J lost 0, with 5 bases in between. The germline CDR1 and CDR2 sequences are MNHNS and SASEGT. CDR3 size: 15 residues. In DNA form, the CDR3 reads TGTGCCAGCAGTGAACTTAGCTCCTATAATTCACCCCTCCACTTT. This gives the protein CASSELSSYNSPLHF.

The rearrangement links TRBV6-2 or TRBV6-3 to TRBJ2-2, with 8 bases that match TRBD1. From germline, CDR1 is MNHEY and CDR2 SVGEGT. The CDR3 covers 15 residues. V lost 4 bases to trimming and J lost 0 bases; unmatched junction nucleotides: 1. CDR3 in DNA: TGTGCCAGCAGTTTACAGGGGGCGAACACCGGGGAGCTGTTTTTT. It yields the protein CASSLQGANTGELFF.

The chain has TRBV4-1 and TRBJ1-6; perhaps TRBD1 as D (6 bases). The V gene's germline CDR1 is MGHRA and CDR2 YSYEKL. The CDR3 consists of 15 residues. Trimming pared 2 bases from V and 10 bases from J, leaving 15 bases between. CDR3 coding DNA: TGCGCCAGCAGCCAACCCCAGGGGAGGGGATCACCCCTCCACTTT. The encoded protein is CASSQPQGRGSPLHF.

DNA of the CDR3: TGTGCCAGTAGCTGGAGTGTTAGCACAGATACGCAGTATTTT. Amino acids: CASSWSVSTDTQYF. The V and J genes are TRBV19 and TRBJ2-3; D unclear. The CDR3 is 14 amino acids. Germline lookup yields CDR1 LNHDA and CDR2 SQIVND (reference sequence). Deletions cut 6 bases from V and 0 bases from J, with 10 bases between.

The CDR3 loop reads CASRTAGHNYGYTF. In nucleotides, the CDR3 is TGTGCCAGCAGAACGGCCGGACATAACTATGGCTACACCTTC. The V and J genes are TRBV3-1 (or the pseudogene TRBV3-2) and TRBJ1-2, with D perhaps TRBD1 (5 bases). V lost 6 bases, J lost 1 base, and 12 bases lay in between. This CDR3 spans 14 amino acids. The germline V gene encodes CDR1 LGHDT and CDR2 YNNKEL (reference sequence).

This rearrangement joins TRBV18 to TRBJ1-5; TRBD1 agrees at 7 bases. CDR3 length equals 16 residues. The J segment lost 3 bases and the V segment lost 2 bases, leaving 7 bases of the junction unmatched. CDR1 and CDR2 (germline): KGHSH, LQKENI. The CDR3: CASSPTTGTTNQPQHF. In DNA form, the CDR3 reads TGTGCCAGCTCACCAACGACAGGGACAACCAATCAGCCCCAGCATTTT. Using reference TRBV18 and TRBJ1-5 for the parts outside the CDR3, the full variable domain is NAGVMQNPRHLVRRRGQEARLRCSPMKGHSHVYWYRQLPEEGLKFMVYLQKENIIDESGMPKERFSAEFPKEGPSILRIQQVVRGDSAAYFCASSPTTGTTNQPQHFGDGTRLSIL.

The chain uses TRBV30 and TRBJ1-5, with 11 positions matching TRBD1. V dropped 5 bases and J dropped 7; count of bases not matched to a gene: 13. Looked up from germline, CDR1 is GTSNPN and CDR2 is SVGIG (reference sequence). The CDR3 contains 16 residues. CDR3 sequence reads: CAWGFEDRGLYQPQHF. CDR3 bases: TGTGCCTGGGGGTTCGAGGACAGGGGGCTTTACCAGCCCCAGCATTTT.

This clone was picked up a small number of times. The chain recombines TRBV10-3 with TRBJ2-7; D is possibly TRBD1 (5 bases). From germline, CDR1 is ENHRY and CDR2 SYGVKD. This CDR3 comprises 14 residues. The V and J ends lost 0 bases and 5 bases respectively, with 11 bases between them. CDR3 DNA: TGTGCCATCAGTGAGTCCCGCAGGGTCCACGAGCAGTACTTC. Its translation is CAISESRRVHEQYF.

The chain links TRBV6-2 or TRBV6-3 to TRBJ1-2; 7 nucleotides agree with TRBD1. This CDR3 is built from 13 residues. V gave up 6 bases and J gave up 6 bases; unmatched junction bases: 7. The germline V gene encodes CDR1 MNHEY and CDR2 SVGEGT. The CDR3 sequence: CASSGQAANGYTF. CDR3 nucleotide sequence: TGTGCCAGCAGCGGACAGGCCGCGAATGGCTACACCTTC.

This clone was counted a single time. The chain couples TRBV24-1 to TRBJ2-1, with TRBD1 as a possible D gene (6 bases). CDR1 and CDR2 (germline): KGHDR, SFDVKD. The CDR3 totals 13 residues. The V end lost 6 bases, the J end lost 8 bases, and 13 bases lay between the germline ends. Written as DNA, the CDR3 is TGTGCCACCAGTTCATCAGGGGTCTATGAGCAGTTCTTC. This translates into CATSSSGVYEQFF.

The chain is built from TRBV29-1 and TRBJ2-3; D remains unclear. The CDR3 runs to 12 residues. The germline V gene encodes CDR1 SQVTM and CDR2 ANQGSEA. V lost 3 bases to trimming and J lost 0 bases, with 4 bases between them. The CDR3 nucleotides read TGCAGCGTTGACACAAGCACAGATACGCAGTATTTT. Translation: CSVDTSTDTQYF.

This rearrangement joins TRBV12-3 or TRBV12-4 to TRBJ2-3; D is uncertain. The V and J ends lost 3 bases and 3 bases respectively, with 4 bases between them. The CDR3 sequence is 12 residues long. CDR3 DNA sequence: TGTGCCAGCAGTTTGGAGACAGATACGCAGTATTTT. Its translation is CASSLETDTQYF.

This chain joins TRBV2 and TRBJ1-1; D gene unclear. The V end was cut by 3 bases, the J end by 0 bases, with 8 bases between. Germline V lookup: CDR1 SNHLY, CDR2 FYNNEI. This CDR3 has 14 amino acids. The CDR3 coding sequence is TGTGCCAGCAGTGATTCAGACATGAACACTGAAGCTTTCTTT. It translates to CASSDSDMNTEAFF. The full variable domain, its missing parts supplied by reference TRBV2 and TRBJ1-1, is EPEVTQTPSHQVTQMGQEVILRCVPISNHLYFYWYRQILGQKVEFLVSFYNNEISEKSEIFDDQFSVERPDGSNFTLKIRSTKLEDSAMYFCASSDSDMNTEAFFGQGTRLTVV.

The chain carries TRBV5-1 and TRBJ2-7, with a weak D call TRBD2 (5 bases). CDR1 and CDR2 from the germline V gene are SGHRS and YFSETQ. Trimming cost V 4 bases and J 2 bases, with 7 bases left between them. The CDR3 extends over 12 amino acids. As DNA, the CDR3 is TGCGCCAGCAGCGCCGGGACCTACGAGCAGTACTTC. It is translated as CASSAGTYEQYF.